This TCR beta chain was captured in a study of T cells in women clearing cervical HPV infection. Whole-study context: Case blood drawn at lesion detection; control blood after infection cleared. Whole-study results and caveats: Repertoire richness, not evenness, was significantly elevated in CIN3+ cases versus controls. Cases and controls were distinguished at AUC 0.65 to 0.85 by richness and V genes.

Worth noting for this clone: Its target is not known. Sequencing ends 3 residues short of the CDR3 end; the germline J gene provides the rest.

Sequencing was performed with immunoSEQ multiplex PCR; in TCRdb, only in-frame clones are kept and a portion is missing. This repertoire comprises fewer than 25,000 clones; its ten largest clones make up roughly 5.5%. The CDR3 contains 14 residues. Germline CDR1 is SNHLY and CDR2 is FYNNEI. With V trimmed by 7 bases and J by 1 base, 5 bases remained unmatched. Source material: blood buffy coat. This TCR derives from a woman aged 18-70 years with a cervical HPV16 infection that either progressed to CIN3+ or cleared (not recorded which). This chain connects TRBV2 to TRBJ1-1, with 8 bases lining up with TRBD1. The CDR3 reads CASTKDRGNTEAFF. The CDR3 bases that were read are TGTGCCAGCACTAAAGACAGGGGGAACACTGAA.